The sequence of this TCR beta chain was determined in a study of cytomegalovirus exposure and HLA in healthy donors. Findings of the study overall: HLA alleles showed associations with around 15,000 TCR beta sequences in a later analysis, at a 0.05 false discovery rate. The study put 160 or so TCR beta chains on its list as cytomegalovirus-associated.

Concerning this clone itself: Its specificity is unknown.

Germline V gene lookup returns CDR1 MDHEN and CDR2 SYDVKM. Trimming removed 6 bases at V and 5 bases at J, with 10 bases between. CDR3 length equals 12 residues. Both 60 Vbeta primers and 13 Jbeta primers went into the PCR. Original analysis: Later, an analysis found some 80 million unique TCR beta chains, and some 10 million of these were shared. Assay: immunoSEQ multiplex PCR; the TCRdb copy retains only in-frame clones and omits some. V, J and clone size are taken as reported in that table, and D and trimming were inferred from the DNA itself. The sample yields 100,000 to 150,000 clones, just under 75% seen once.

The sequenced sample consisted of PBMCs. The chain uses TRBV28 and TRBJ2-5; a possible D gene is TRBD2 (6 bases). The clonotype originates from a man aged 55 to 70 in good health and CMV-seropositive. CDR3 sequence (DNA): TGTGCCAGCAGAGGGGACTCCGAGACCCAGTACTTC. This encodes CASRGDSETQYF.